The clone carrying this T cell receptor beta chain was seen repeatedly, ten times or more. The sample is drawn from a study of identical twins. Trimming shortened V by 2 bases and J by 9 bases, and 22 bases separated the two germline ends. This CDR3 contains 16 residues. Germline V gene data show CDR1 as MNHEY and CDR2 as SVGAGI. MiXCR, run by TCRdb on the 5' RACE reads, gives a single entry per CDR3 protein. The sample contains a few hundred thousand distinct CDR3 sequences, over 8.5% of which appear only once. These sequences were also reported in another study, on yellow fever vaccine responses in identical twins.

The source is a woman aged 18-35 years in good health. The V and J genes are TRBV6-5 and TRBJ1-2; D call uncertain. Sequenced input: PBMCs. The CDR3 region is CASSYVLESTISRYTF. The CDR3, as DNA: TGTGCCAGCAGTTACGTACTGGAATCTACGATTAGTCGCTACACCTTC.